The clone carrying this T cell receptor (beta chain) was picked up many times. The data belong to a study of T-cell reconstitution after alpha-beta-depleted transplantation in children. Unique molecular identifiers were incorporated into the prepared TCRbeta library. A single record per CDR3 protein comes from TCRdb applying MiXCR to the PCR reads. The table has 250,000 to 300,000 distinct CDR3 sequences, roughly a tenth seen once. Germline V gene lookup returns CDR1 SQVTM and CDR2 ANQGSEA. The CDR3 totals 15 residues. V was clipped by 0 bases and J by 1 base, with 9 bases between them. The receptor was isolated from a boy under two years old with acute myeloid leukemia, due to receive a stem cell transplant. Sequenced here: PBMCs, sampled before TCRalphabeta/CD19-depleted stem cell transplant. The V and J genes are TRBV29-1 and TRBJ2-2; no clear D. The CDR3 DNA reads TGCAGCGTTGAAGATTTAAAGGGGAACACCGGGGAGCTGTTTTTT. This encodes CSVEDLKGNTGELFF.